What follows are 23 T cell receptor beta chains derived from one specimen sequenced in a study of Ad26.COV2.S vaccination and SARS-CoV-2 variants (dated by TCRdb to the early 2020s). The library was made by the immunoSEQ multiplex PCR assay. TCRdb holds this immuneACCESS table with in-frame rearrangements only. Some clones are missing; in checked studies, unresolved V genes explain under half, and the rest has no known cause. This sample is represented by over 450,000 clones; 80% to 90% of them were singletons. About 1.5% of the sample rests with the top ten. Per the publication, the treatment or condition label means: 19 received Ad26.COV2.S at low or high dose, single or two shots; about 5 received placebo; per-sample allocation not given. For vaccine and placebo recipients, the sequenced repertoires came from samples collected on day 63 after the first injection. Sequences were derived from peripheral blood, sampled in a trial of Ad26.COV2.S vaccine versus placebo. Every receptor here comes from a person between 18 and 60 years old who received the Ad26.COV2.S COVID-19 vaccine or a placebo.

This clone showed up just a few times. The gene calls are TRBV7-8 and TRBJ2-7; D is uncertain. CDR1 and CDR2 from the germline V gene are SGHVS and FQNEAQ. CDR3 length: 15 residues. Trimming left V 0 bases short and J 0 bases short, with 9 bases between. The CDR3 region is CASSLAIRFSYEQYF. In nucleotides, the CDR3 is TGTGCCAGCAGCTTAGCGATCCGGTTCTCCTACGAGCAGTACTTC.

The rearrangement joins TRBV7-2 to TRBJ2-7; a weak D match, TRBD2 (5 bases). The germline V and J ends were trimmed by 4 bases and 3 bases, with 16 bases remaining between them. Per germline, CDR1 SGHTA and CDR2 FQGNSA. This CDR3 contains 15 residues. The CDR3 region has the DNA TGTGCCAGCAGCTCGCCGGGCGGGCTGAGCTACGAGCAGTACTTC. Its translation: CASSSPGGLSYEQYF.

V usage is TRBV29-1 and J usage is TRBJ1-2, with D perhaps TRBD1 (5 bases). V was pared by 4 bases and J by 1 base, with 10 bases between. This CDR3 contains 13 residues. The germline V gene encodes CDR1 SQVTM and CDR2 ANQGSEA. CDR3 protein: CSVGDGRNYGYTF. CDR3 DNA: TGCAGCGTTGGGGACGGTCGTAACTATGGCTACACCTTC.

The rearrangement joins TRBV10-3 to TRBJ2-1; maybe TRBD2 (5 bases). This CDR3 region has 15 residues. CDR1 is ENHRY, CDR2 SYGVKD, per germline. Trimming took off 10 bases at V and 5 bases at J, with 21 bases between the two ends. The CDR3 DNA follows: TGTGCCACAGATGAAGCGGACCGATCAAACAATGAGCAGTTCTTC. Residues: CATDEADRSNNEQFF.

A single count supports this clone. The genes are TRBV7-9 and TRBJ1-2; D ambiguous. The CDR3 has 12 residues. V dropped 8 bases and J dropped 4 bases, with 11 bases sitting between them. In germline, CDR1 is SEHNR, CDR2 FQNEAQ (reference sequence). The CDR3 DNA reads as TGTGCCAGCGCGACCACGAGCTATGGCTACACCTTC. Translating it yields CASATTSYGYTF.

The chain is built from TRBV5-1 and TRBJ1-1, with a possible D match to TRBD1 (5 bases). There are 14 residues in the CDR3. Germline V gives CDR1 SGHRS, CDR2 YFSETQ. Deletions cut 0 bases from V and 0 bases from J, with 6 bases between. The CDR3 sequence: CASSLVGVNTEAFF. The CDR3 DNA reads as TGCGCCAGCAGCTTGGTAGGGGTGAACACTGAAGCTTTCTTT.

Worth noting for this clone: This CDR3 is also generated by other DNA sequences in the sample. The chain links TRBV28 to TRBJ1-2; no clear D gene. The germline CDR1 and CDR2 sequences are MDHEN and SYDVKM. The CDR3 is 13 amino acids. V gave up 4 bases and J gave up 4 bases, with 10 bases separating them. CDR3 amino acids: CASSSGLLYGYTF. The CDR3 DNA follows: TGTGCCAGCAGTTCCGGACTGCTCTATGGCTACACCTTC.

The chain couples TRBV5-4 to TRBJ2-1, with TRBD2 matching over 11 bases. The CDR3 is 17 amino acids. Germline V CDR1 and CDR2: SGHNT, YYREEE (reference sequence). With V trimmed by 0 bases and J by 9 bases, 11 bases remained unmatched. The CDR3 sequence: CASSLGTSGSLYGEQFF. CDR3 coding DNA: TGTGCCAGCAGCTTGGGGACTAGCGGGTCCCTATATGGTGAGCAGTTCTTC.

This rearrangement joins TRBV2 to TRBJ1-2, with D maybe TRBD1 (6 bases). CDR1 and CDR2 from the germline V gene are SNHLY and FYNNEI. Trimming shortened V by 6 bases and J by 1 base, and 15 bases separated the two germline ends. There are 15 residues in the CDR3. CDR3 in amino acids: CASRGRDTFNYGYTF. The CDR3 nucleotides read TGTGCCAGCAGAGGCCGGGACACTTTTAACTATGGCTACACCTTC. The whole variable domain, remainder taken from reference TRBV2 and TRBJ1-2, is EPEVTQTPSHQVTQMGQEVILRCVPISNHLYFYWYRQILGQKVEFLVSFYNNEISEKSEIFDDQFSVERPDGSNFTLKIRSTKLEDSAMYFCASRGRDTFNYGYTFGSGTRLTVV.

The V gene is TRBV6-5, the J gene TRBJ1-2; D remains unclear. V was cut by 4 bases and J by 8 bases, with 20 bases left in between. The CDR3 has 15 residues. CDR1 MNHEY and CDR2 SVGAGI come from the germline V gene. CDR3 bases: TGTGCCAGCAGTTCTCTCGCCAGTAACCCGGGCGGCTACACCTTC. Translated, it gives CASSSLASNPGGYTF.

J is TRBJ2-5 and V is TRBV5-6; D remains ambiguous. This CDR3 comprises 13 residues. In germline, CDR1 is SGHDT, CDR2 YYEEEE. V lost 1 base and J lost 0, with 4 bases in between. This chain's CDR3 is CASSLKYQETQYF. CDR3 bases: TGTGCCAGCAGCTTGAAGTACCAAGAGACCCAGTACTTC.

Notes on this clone: Additional DNA sequences in this sample encode the identical CDR3. The rearrangement joins TRBV5-4 to TRBJ2-7, with 7 bases identical to TRBD2. The CDR3 extends over 14 amino acids. Per the germline V gene, CDR1 is SGHNT and CDR2 is YYREEE (reference sequence). V lost 0 bases and J lost 0; bases outside the gene matches: 0. The CDR3 here is CASSLGGSSYEQYF. Here the CDR3 DNA reads TGTGCCAGCAGCTTGGGCGGGAGCTCCTACGAGCAGTACTTC.

This clone has only one observation. V usage is TRBV2 and J usage is TRBJ2-7, with 7 positions matching TRBD1. The CDR3 loop spans 12 amino acids. Germline-derived CDR1 and CDR2 are SNHLY and FYNNEI. Trimming cost V 5 bases and J 4 bases; bases outside gene matches: 2. The CDR3 loop reads CASSRDSYEQYF. CDR3 nucleotide sequence: TGTGCCAGCAGTCGGGACAGTTACGAGCAGTACTTC.

V gene TRBV18 combines with J gene TRBJ2-5, with 10 positions matching TRBD1. There are 15 residues in the CDR3. In germline, CDR1 is KGHSH, CDR2 LQKENI. V was pared by 3 bases and J by 5 bases, with 6 bases of the junction left unmatched. CDR3: CASSPGQGWTETQYF. The CDR3 DNA reads TGTGCCAGCTCACCGGGACAGGGGTGGACGGAGACCCAGTACTTC.

This rearrangement joins TRBV6-4 to TRBJ1-2; no clear D gene. V lost 3 bases and J 8 bases, leaving 7 bases between the germline ends. The germline V gene encodes CDR1 MRHNA and CDR2 SNTAGT. The CDR3 is made up of 11 amino acids. CDR3 bases: TGTGCCAGCAGTGAGGGTCTAGGCTACACCTTC. It is translated as CASSEGLGYTF.

V gene TRBV7-8 combines with J gene TRBJ2-1; 10 bases match TRBD2. This CDR3 contains 16 residues. J was trimmed by 5 bases and V by 2 bases; bases with no gene match: 6. CDR1 is SGHVS, CDR2 FQNEAQ, per germline. DNA of the CDR3: TGTGCCAGCAGCTTAACAGCTAGCGGGAGTAACAATGAGCAGTTCTTC. As protein: CASSLTASGSNNEQFF.

The V and J genes are TRBV9 and TRBJ2-2; D is uncertain. Trimming removed 4 bases from V and 3 bases from J, with 10 bases in between. Germline V gives CDR1 SGDLS, CDR2 YYNGEE. The CDR3 is 14 amino acids. Here the CDR3 reads CASSPLGDTGELFF. The CDR3 nucleotides are TGTGCCAGCAGCCCCCTGGGTGACACCGGGGAGCTGTTTTTT.

V usage is TRBV28 and J usage is TRBJ2-7; perhaps TRBD2 as D (5 bases). V was trimmed by 2 bases and J by 5 bases, leaving 16 bases between them. This CDR3 spans 15 amino acids. Germline V lookup: CDR1 MDHEN, CDR2 SYDVKM. Here the CDR3 reads CASSLKSSGSNEQYF. The CDR3 DNA is TGTGCCAGCAGTTTAAAGTCATCGGGGAGTAACGAGCAGTACTTC.

The rearrangement uses TRBV6-2 or TRBV6-3 and TRBJ2-3; a possible D gene is TRBD2 (7 bases). Germline V lookup: CDR1 MNHEY, CDR2 SVGEGT. Trimming stripped 0 bases from V and 2 bases from J, with 15 bases between. The CDR3 covers 17 residues. CDR3 amino acids: CASSYSTGGRHTDTQYF. The CDR3 DNA reads as TGTGCCAGCAGTTACTCTACGGGGGGCCGCCACACAGATACGCAGTATTTT.

This CDR3 is CASSLYGRTLVAKNIQYF. The CDR3 DNA reads as TGTGCCAGCAGTTTATATGGGCGCACCCTGGTCGCCAAAAACATTCAGTACTTC. The gene calls are TRBV28 and TRBJ2-4; D unclear. V lost 1 base and J 1 base, leaving 17 bases between the germline ends. Germline-derived CDR1 and CDR2 are MDHEN and SYDVKM. The CDR3 totals 18 residues.

The chain is built from TRBV5-1 and TRBJ2-7; D not certain. The CDR3 consists of 13 residues. CDR1 and CDR2 (germline): SGHRS, YFSETQ. The V and J ends lost 0 bases and 7 bases respectively, with 11 bases between them. The chain's CDR3 is CASSLVPSREQYF. Written as DNA, the CDR3 is TGCGCCAGCAGCTTGGTTCCGTCTCGGGAGCAGTACTTC.

The CDR3 DNA is TGTGCCAGCTCACCACCTAGCTACGAGCAGTACTTC. Translating gives CASSPPSYEQYF. The rearrangement uses TRBV18 and TRBJ2-7; no definite D call. Trimming took 0 bases from V and 3 from J, leaving 3 bases between them. The CDR3 has 12 amino acids. Germline values: CDR1 KGHSH, CDR2 LQKENI.

The V gene is TRBV13, the J gene TRBJ1-1; D may be TRBD1 (5 bases). The CDR3 length is 13 residues. The V end lost 3 bases, the J end lost 5 bases, and 10 bases lay between the germline ends. The V gene's germline CDR1 is PRHDT and CDR2 FYEKMQ (reference sequence). The CDR3 is CASSLGHPTEAFF. The CDR3 DNA reads as TGTGCCAGCAGCTTGGGGCACCCTACTGAAGCTTTCTTT.